The subject of this entry is one T cell receptor (beta chain). Its specificity is unknown. The source of the sample is a study of T-cell reconstitution after alpha-beta-depleted transplantation in children. The germline V gene has CDR1 MNHEY and CDR2 SMNVEV (reference sequence). Trimming cost V 3 bases and J 4 bases; bases outside gene matches: 12. The CDR3 is 17 residues long. Study findings and constraints: Newly made T cells mostly supplied T-cell counts and diversity one year after transplant.

The TCRbeta library was prepared with unique molecular identifiers. TCRdb reprocessed the PCR reads via MiXCR and lists one record per CDR3 protein. The table lists about 980,000 distinct CDR3 sequences, roughly 29% of them singletons, with about 28% in the top ten. This specimen consisted of PBMCs, mostly from graft donor cells, obtained 360 days after TCRalphabeta/CD19-depleted stem cell transplant. This TCR was recovered from a boy in the first two years of life who had a stem cell transplant for SCID, so the T cells may come from the graft donor. The V gene is TRBV27, the J gene TRBJ2-7; 10 bases line up with TRBD1. CDR3 in DNA: TGTGCCAGCAGTTTCCTCCCTCCCGGGACAGGGGTATACGAGCAGTACTTC. Amino acid sequence: CASSFLPPGTGVYEQYF.